The entry below describes one T cell receptor beta chain. The sample originates from a study of blood T cell repertoires in COVID-19. Germline CDR1 and CDR2: KGHSH and LQKENI. The trim removed 6 bases at V and 6 bases at J, leaving 7 bases unmatched. The CDR3 is 15 residues long. Using immunoSEQ multiplex PCR, the repertoire was profiled, and TCRdb retains in-frame clones only, with some absent. This table has about 150,000 clones, around 83% appearing once. The chain carries TRBV18 and TRBJ1-5, with 11 nucleotides matching TRBD1. The sequenced sample consisted of peripheral blood. The clonotype comes from an older woman with COVID-19, enrolled during active disease. CDR3 DNA: TGTGCCAGCTCCGACTGGACAGGGGGCGTTCAGCCCCAGCATTTT. Its protein product is CASSDWTGGVQPQHF. The complete variable domain, with remaining parts taken from reference TRBV18 and TRBJ1-5, reads NAGVMQNPRHLVRRRGQEARLRCSPMKGHSHVYWYRQLPEEGLKFMVYLQKENIIDESGMPKERFSAEFPKEGPSILRIQQVVRGDSAAYFCASSDWTGGVQPQHFGDGTRLSIL.